The 27 T cell receptor beta chains below come from one sample, sequenced in a study of identical twins. MiXCR, applied by TCRdb to the 5' RACE reads, yields one record per CDR3 protein. The data hold 1.5 million to 2 million distinct CDR3 sequences, with 25% to 35% observed a single time. Sequenced sample: cord blood. Receptors were obtained from a newborn girl in good health.

The V call is TRBV27, the J call TRBJ1-2; D ambiguous. The V gene's germline CDR1 is MNHEY and CDR2 SMNVEV (reference sequence). Trimming removed 5 bases at V and 5 bases at J, with 15 bases between. CDR3 length equals 14 residues. The CDR3 bases are TGTGCCAGCAGTCCTTTAAGACGGTCTTATGGCTACACCTTC. It codes for CASSPLRRSYGYTF.

This clonotype has just a few counts. The chain uses TRBV10-2 and TRBJ2-7; 7 nucleotides agree with TRBD1. This CDR3 comprises 13 residues. J gave up 5 bases and V 5 bases, and 6 bases lay outside the gene matches. Germline loops: CDR1 WSHSY, CDR2 SAAADI. CDR3 bases: TGCGCCAGCAGTACAGGGGTGCTTGACGAGCAGTACTTC. Amino acid sequence: CASSTGVLDEQYF.

This clonotype was found many times. The J gene is TRBJ2-1, the V gene TRBV29-1; 8 bases map to TRBD1. This CDR3 contains 17 residues. Germline V gives CDR1 SQVTM, CDR2 ANQGSEA. V trimming: 1 base; J trimming: 4 bases; junction bases outside the gene matches: 12. CDR3 nucleotide sequence: TGCAGCGTTGAAGGGACAGGGTGGGAGGCCCGATACAATGAGCAGTTCTTC. It encodes CSVEGTGWEARYNEQFF.

This sequence joins TRBV20-1 and TRBJ1-4, with D hard to call. In germline, CDR1 is DFQATT, CDR2 SNEGSKA (reference sequence). The CDR3 loop spans 14 amino acids. The V and J ends lost 0 bases and 2 bases respectively, with 7 bases between them. The CDR3: CSARDSLTNEKLFF. In DNA, the CDR3 is TGCAGTGCTAGAGATAGTTTGACTAATGAAAAACTGTTTTTT.

This clonotype was detected only a few times. The chain carries TRBV2 and TRBJ2-1; tentative D call: TRBD2 (5 bases). Between the trimmed V and J ends, which lost 4 bases and 1 base, there was a span of 8 bases. This CDR3 spans 14 amino acids. Germline values: CDR1 SNHLY, CDR2 FYNNEI. The CDR3 nucleotides are TGTGCCAGCAGTGCGGGGATATCCTACAATGAGCAGTTCTTC. Its translation: CASSAGISYNEQFF. The full variable domain, its missing parts supplied by reference TRBV2 and TRBJ2-1, is EPEVTQTPSHQVTQMGQEVILRCVPISNHLYFYWYRQILGQKVEFLVSFYNNEISEKSEIFDDQFSVERPDGSNFTLKIRSTKLEDSAMYFCASSAGISYNEQFFGPGTRLTVL.

The rearrangement links TRBV20-1 to TRBJ2-3, with D possibly being TRBD2 (5 bases). In germline, CDR1 is DFQATT, CDR2 SNEGSKA (reference sequence). The CDR3 covers 15 residues. V lost 5 bases to trimming and J lost 8 bases, with 23 bases between them. Here the CDR3 DNA reads TGCAGTGCTGGGCCTAGCACCTCACCCCTGGGTACGCAGTATTTT. Protein product: CSAGPSTSPLGTQYF.

The CDR3 loop reads CASSLVLLNSPLHF. The CDR3 region has the DNA TGCGCCAGCAGCTTGGTACTGCTCAATTCACCCCTCCACTTT. The chain employs TRBV5-1 and TRBJ1-6; D gene ambiguous. Germline-derived CDR1 and CDR2 are SGHRS and YFSETQ. Trimming took off 0 bases at V and 7 bases at J, with 8 bases between the two ends. The CDR3 extends over 14 amino acids. The variable domain in full, completed from reference TRBV5-1 and TRBJ1-6, reads KAGVTQTPRYLIKTRGQQVTLSCSPISGHRSVSWYQQTPGQGLQFLFEYFSETQRNKGNFPGRFSGRQFSNSRSEMNVSTLELGDSALYLCASSLVLLNSPLHFGNGTRLTVT.

This clonotype showed up many times. The chain combines TRBV28 with TRBJ1-5; D is uncertain. V shed 6 bases and J shed 0 bases, with 9 bases lying between them. Germline assignment: CDR1 MDHEN and CDR2 SYDVKM. The CDR3 runs 14 residues. The CDR3 nucleotides are TGTGCCAGCAGCTTGGGAATTAGCAATCAGCCCCAGCATTTT. The encoded protein is CASSLGISNQPQHF.

The chain links TRBV20-1 to TRBJ2-1; TRBD2 agrees at 13 bases. Judging by the DNA end, TRBJ2-7 fits better; the J call may be wrong. The germline CDR1 and CDR2 sequences are DFQATT and SNEGSKA (reference sequence). This CDR3 comprises 17 residues. CDR3 in amino acids: CSARDRLAGGQYNEQYF. CDR3 sequence (DNA): TGCAGTGCTAGAGACCGACTAGCGGGAGGACAATACAATGAGCAGTACTTC.

The chain uses TRBV6-1 and TRBJ1-1; no definite D call. This CDR3 has 13 residues. V was clipped by 3 bases and J by 5 bases, with 10 bases between them. CDR1 is MNHNS and CDR2 is SASEGT in the germline V gene. The CDR3 coding sequence is TGTGCCAGCAGTGACAGGCGAAGGACTGAAGCTTTCTTT. Protein: CASSDRRRTEAFF.

This clonotype has a handful of counts. V usage is TRBV20-1 and J usage is TRBJ2-7; 16 nucleotides line up with TRBD2. Germline loops: CDR1 DFQATT, CDR2 SNEGSKA (reference sequence). This CDR3 comprises 16 residues. V lost 2 bases, J lost 7 bases, and 8 bases stayed unmatched. CDR3 residues: CSARRGTSGRAREQYF. CDR3 nucleotides: TGCAGTGCTAGACGAGGGACTAGCGGGAGGGCGCGGGAGCAGTACTTC.

This clonotype showed up just a few times. CDR3 nucleotide sequence: TGCAGCGTTGAAAGGCCCAAAGAGACCCAGTACTTC. Translated, it gives CSVERPKETQYF. The chain carries TRBV29-1 and TRBJ2-5; the D is unclear. Germline V lookup: CDR1 SQVTM, CDR2 ANQGSEA. V lost 2 bases and J lost 3, with 7 bases in between. The CDR3 covers 12 residues.

As regards this clonotype: Germline and junction disagree at one end, which may indicate a read error. The chain is built from TRBV12-3 or TRBV12-4 and TRBJ1-4; D is undetermined. The CDR3 sequence is 14 residues long. As DNA, the CDR3 is TGTGCCGGCAGTTTGAGAGGTCCAAATGAAAAACTGTTTTTT. It translates to CAGSLRGPNEKLFF.

The rearrangement links TRBV12-3 or TRBV12-4 to TRBJ2-3, with TRBD2 matching over 10 bases. There are 17 residues in the CDR3. J gave up 0 bases and V 2 bases, and 5 bases lay outside the gene matches. CDR3 sequence reads: CASSLWGLALSTDTQYF. The CDR3 nucleotides read TGTGCCAGCAGTTTATGGGGACTAGCGCTGAGCACAGATACGCAGTATTTT.

This rearrangement joins TRBV5-1 to TRBJ2-1; 8 bases fit TRBD2. Losses at the gene ends were 2 bases for V and 10 bases for J; bases not matched to a gene: 11. This CDR3 has 15 amino acids. The V gene's germline CDR1 is SGHRS and CDR2 YFSETQ. The CDR3 DNA sequence: TGCGCCAGCAGCTTAAAAACGGGGGGGACGGGGGAGCAGTTCTTC. It translates to CASSLKTGGTGEQFF.

The rearrangement joins TRBV28 to TRBJ1-5; 8 nucleotides match TRBD1. J lost 0 bases, V lost 4 bases, and 2 bases had no gene match. Germline lookup yields CDR1 MDHEN and CDR2 SYDVKM. There are 15 residues in the CDR3. CDR3: CASSSGQASNQPQHF. The CDR3 DNA reads as TGTGCCAGCAGTTCGGGACAGGCTAGCAATCAGCCCCAGCATTTT.

Only a few counts were recorded for this clonotype. CDR3 in DNA: TGTGCCAGTAGTATGCGTCCTAGCACAGATACGCAGTATTTT. This gives the protein CASSMRPSTDTQYF. The chain couples TRBV19 to TRBJ2-3; D gene unclear. This CDR3 is built from 14 residues. CDR1 and CDR2 (germline): LNHDA, SQIVND (reference sequence). The V and J ends lost 3 bases and 0 bases respectively, with 7 bases between them.

This clonotype was recorded at least ten times. The chain links TRBV24-1 to TRBJ2-3, with a weak D call TRBD1 (5 bases). The germline CDR1 and CDR2 sequences are KGHDR and SFDVKD. The CDR3 has 14 amino acids. V was clipped by 4 bases and J by 6 bases, with 13 bases between them. This CDR3 is CATSDHRTFDTQYF. Here the CDR3 DNA reads TGTGCCACCAGTGACCACCGGACATTCGATACGCAGTATTTT.

The rearrangement uses TRBV20-1 and TRBJ2-7, with 11 bases that match TRBD2. This CDR3 region has 14 residues. Germline V gene lookup returns CDR1 DFQATT and CDR2 SNEGSKA (reference sequence). V lost 7 bases and J lost 3; bases outside the gene matches: 8. CDR3 nucleotide sequence: TGCAGTGTCGATCCGACTAGCGGGGACTACGAGCAGTACTTC. Translated, it gives CSVDPTSGDYEQYF.

There are a few counts of this clonotype. The rearrangement uses TRBV20-1 and TRBJ1-1, with 7 positions matching TRBD1. Per germline, CDR1 DFQATT and CDR2 SNEGSKA (reference sequence). V was clipped by 5 bases and J by 4 bases; unmatched bases: 1. CDR3 size: 11 residues. The CDR3 loop is CSASGGTEAFF. The CDR3 DNA reads as TGCAGTGCTTCAGGGGGCACTGAAGCTTTCTTT.

This clonotype was counted a few times. V usage is TRBV3-1 and J usage is TRBJ2-3; TRBD2 aligns across 15 bases. CDR1 and CDR2 from the germline V gene are LGHDT and YNNKEL (reference sequence). This CDR3 comprises 17 residues. V shed 4 bases, J shed 5 bases, and the junction held 7 bases outside the gene matches. CDR3 sequence reads: CASSLRTSGGAGDTQYF. CDR3 nucleotides: TGTGCCAGCAGCCTCCGGACTAGCGGGGGGGCCGGAGATACGCAGTATTTT.

CDR3 in amino acids: CSVAGWRGTYGYTF. The CDR3 nucleotides are TGCAGCGTTGCTGGATGGAGGGGTACCTATGGCTACACCTTC. V gene TRBV29-1 combines with J gene TRBJ1-2, with a weak D call TRBD1 (5 bases). This CDR3 contains 14 residues. CDR1 is SQVTM and CDR2 is ANQGSEA in the germline V gene. Deletions cut 4 bases from V and 4 bases from J, with 16 bases between.

This clonotype came up a few times. The CDR3 loop reads CASTSLRGNTEAFF. The CDR3 bases are TGCGCCAGCACCTCTCTCCGGGGGAACACTGAAGCTTTCTTT. The chain recombines TRBV5-1 with TRBJ1-1; D ambiguous. The V gene's germline CDR1 is SGHRS and CDR2 YFSETQ. With 6 bases removed from V and 1 base from J, the gap between germline ends came to 13 bases. This CDR3 has 14 residues.

The genes are TRBV5-1 and TRBJ2-3; a weak D match, TRBD2 (5 bases). The V and J ends lost 2 bases and 5 bases respectively, with 9 bases between them. Germline lookup yields CDR1 SGHRS and CDR2 YFSETQ. CDR3 length: 13 residues. The DNA for the CDR3 is TGCGCCAGCAGCTTCCGAGCGGAAGATACGCAGTATTTT. As protein: CASSFRAEDTQYF.

This clonotype was picked up a small number of times. The rearrangement links TRBV7-8 to TRBJ1-5, with 9 bases matching TRBD1. The V gene's germline CDR1 is SGHVS and CDR2 FQNEAQ. The CDR3 sequence is 16 residues long. The V gene end was trimmed by 1 base and the J gene end by 7 bases; junction bases not matched to a gene: 8. The CDR3 DNA is TGTGCCAGCAGCTTAGGGAGGGACAGGGTGCGGCAGCCCCAGCATTTT. It encodes CASSLGRDRVRQPQHF.

The CDR3 DNA follows: TGTGCCACCATGGGACGGGACCGCTCCTACAATGAGCAGTACTTC. Encoded protein: CATMGRDRSYNEQYF. The chain combines TRBV6-1 with TRBJ2-1; tentatively, D is TRBD1 or TRBD2 (5 bases each). The J call is doubtful: the DNA matches TRBJ2-7 better. This CDR3 contains 15 residues. CDR1 and CDR2 from the germline V gene are MNHNS and SASEGT.

This clonotype showed up just a few times. The genes are TRBV5-1 and TRBJ2-2; no reliable D call. CDR3 length: 14 residues. Trimming pared 4 bases from V and 0 bases from J, leaving 7 bases between. Germline CDR1 is SGHRS and CDR2 is YFSETQ. This CDR3 is CASSPLSNTGELFF. CDR3 nucleotides: TGCGCCAGCAGCCCTCTTTCGAACACCGGGGAGCTGTTTTTT. Using reference TRBV5-1 and TRBJ2-2 for the parts outside the CDR3, the full variable domain is KAGVTQTPRYLIKTRGQQVTLSCSPISGHRSVSWYQQTPGQGLQFLFEYFSETQRNKGNFPGRFSGRQFSNSRSEMNVSTLELGDSALYLCASSPLSNTGELFFGEGSRLTVL.